Sequencing of this TCR beta chain was carried out in a study of shared clonotypes between healthy human individuals. Overall study results and limits: Non-shared clonotypes showed lower generation probabilities than clonotypes common to all four donors.

TCRdb's copy holds only in-frame clones and misses some; the assay was immunoSEQ multiplex PCR. This table holds some 2.1 million clones, over 85% found once. With respect to this clone: Its matching antigen is unknown. Within the sample, other DNA sequences also encode this same CDR3.

Naive CD4+ cells were CD45RA-selected; the remaining cells were memory. Sample: naive CD4+ T cells sorted from blood. The subset was: CD45RA+ positively selected. The receptor's source is a man between 18 and 35 years old in good health.

The CDR3 here is CASSLQGTDTQYF. The CDR3 coding sequence is TGCGCCAGCAGCTTGCAGGGAACAGATACGCAGTATTTT. V is TRBV5-1 and J is TRBJ2-3; possible D gene TRBD1, 5 bases. V was shortened by 1 base and J by 3 bases, with 6 bases between the two germline ends. Germline CDR1 is SGHRS and CDR2 is YFSETQ. CDR3 length equals 13 residues.